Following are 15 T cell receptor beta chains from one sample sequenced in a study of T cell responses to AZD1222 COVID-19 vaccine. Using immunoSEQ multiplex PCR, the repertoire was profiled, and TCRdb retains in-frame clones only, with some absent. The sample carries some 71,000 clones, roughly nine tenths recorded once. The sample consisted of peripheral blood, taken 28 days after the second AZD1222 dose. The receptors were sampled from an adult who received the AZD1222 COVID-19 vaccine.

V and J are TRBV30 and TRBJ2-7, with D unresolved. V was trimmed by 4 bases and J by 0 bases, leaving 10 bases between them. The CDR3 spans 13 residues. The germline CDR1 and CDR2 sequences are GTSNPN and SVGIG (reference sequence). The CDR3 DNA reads TGTGCCTGGAAGACCTATGCCTCCTACGAGCAGTACTTC. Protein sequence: CAWKTYASYEQYF.

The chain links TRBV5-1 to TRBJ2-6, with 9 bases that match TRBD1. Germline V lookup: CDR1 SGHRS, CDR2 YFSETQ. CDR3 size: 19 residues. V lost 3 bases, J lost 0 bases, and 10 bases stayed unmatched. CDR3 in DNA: TGCGCCAGCAGCTGGGGCCCGGGACAGGGAAGCTCTGGGGCCAACGTCCTGACTTTC. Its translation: CASSWGPGQGSSGANVLTF.

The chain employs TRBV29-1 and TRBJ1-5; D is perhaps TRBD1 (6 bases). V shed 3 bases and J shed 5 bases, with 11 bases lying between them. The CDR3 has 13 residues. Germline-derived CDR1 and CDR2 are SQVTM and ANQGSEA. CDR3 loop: CSVELGGDQPQHF. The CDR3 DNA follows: TGCAGCGTTGAGCTGGGGGGCGATCAGCCCCAGCATTTT.

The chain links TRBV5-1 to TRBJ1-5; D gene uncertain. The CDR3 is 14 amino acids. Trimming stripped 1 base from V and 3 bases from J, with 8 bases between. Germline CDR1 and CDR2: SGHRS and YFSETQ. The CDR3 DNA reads TGCGCCAGCAGCTTGAACAGCTTCAATCAGCCCCAGCATTTT. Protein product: CASSLNSFNQPQHF.

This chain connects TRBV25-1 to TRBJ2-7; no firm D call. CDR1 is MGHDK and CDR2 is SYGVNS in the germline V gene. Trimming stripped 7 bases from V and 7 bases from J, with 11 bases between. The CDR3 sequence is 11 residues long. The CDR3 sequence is CASIWGREQYF. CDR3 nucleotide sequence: TGTGCCAGCATATGGGGTAGGGAGCAGTACTTC.

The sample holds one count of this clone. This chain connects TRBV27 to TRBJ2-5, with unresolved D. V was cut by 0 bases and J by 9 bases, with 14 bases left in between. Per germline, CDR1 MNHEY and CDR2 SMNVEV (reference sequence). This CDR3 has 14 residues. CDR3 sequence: CASSLSGWSTAQYF. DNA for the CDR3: TGTGCCAGCAGTTTATCGGGCTGGTCGACGGCCCAGTACTTC.

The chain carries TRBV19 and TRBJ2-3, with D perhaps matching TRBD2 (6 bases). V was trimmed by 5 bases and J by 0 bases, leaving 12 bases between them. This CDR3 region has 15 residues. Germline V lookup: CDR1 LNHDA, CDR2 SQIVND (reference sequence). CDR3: CASSFFSGSTDTQYF. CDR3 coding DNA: TGTGCCAGTAGTTTCTTTAGCGGTAGCACAGATACGCAGTATTTT.

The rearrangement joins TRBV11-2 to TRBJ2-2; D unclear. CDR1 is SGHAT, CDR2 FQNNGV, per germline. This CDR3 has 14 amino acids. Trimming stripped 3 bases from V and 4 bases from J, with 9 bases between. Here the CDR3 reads CASSFTVITGELFF. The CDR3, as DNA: TGTGCCAGCAGCTTTACAGTGATCACCGGGGAGCTGTTTTTT.

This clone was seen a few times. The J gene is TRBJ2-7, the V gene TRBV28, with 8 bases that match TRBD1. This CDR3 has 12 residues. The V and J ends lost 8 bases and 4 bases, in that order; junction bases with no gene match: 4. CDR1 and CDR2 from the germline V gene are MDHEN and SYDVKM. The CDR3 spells CASQGAVYEQYF. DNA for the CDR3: TGTGCCAGCCAGGGGGCAGTTTACGAGCAGTACTTC.

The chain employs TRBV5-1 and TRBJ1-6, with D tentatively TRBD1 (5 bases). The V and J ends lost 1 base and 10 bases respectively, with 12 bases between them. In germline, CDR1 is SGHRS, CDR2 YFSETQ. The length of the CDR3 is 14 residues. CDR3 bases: TGCGCCAGCAGCTTGCGGCAGGGAGACTCACCCCTCCACTTT. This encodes CASSLRQGDSPLHF.

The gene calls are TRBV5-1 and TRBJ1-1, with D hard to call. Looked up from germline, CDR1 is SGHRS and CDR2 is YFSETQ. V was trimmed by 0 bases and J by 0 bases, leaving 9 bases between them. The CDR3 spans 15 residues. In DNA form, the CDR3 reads TGCGCCAGCAGCTTGGGGTTAGGAATGAACACTGAAGCTTTCTTT. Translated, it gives CASSLGLGMNTEAFF.

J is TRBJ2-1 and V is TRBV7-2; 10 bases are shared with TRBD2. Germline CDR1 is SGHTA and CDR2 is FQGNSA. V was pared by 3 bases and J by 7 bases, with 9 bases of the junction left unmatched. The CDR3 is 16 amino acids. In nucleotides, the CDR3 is TGTGCCAGCAGCTTGACTCTAGCGGGAGCCAGGAATGAGCAGTTCTTC. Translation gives CASSLTLAGARNEQFF.

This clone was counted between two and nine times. The CDR3 nucleotides read TGTGCCAGCAGCTTAGGAGGGAGGGGGAATGAGCAGTTCTTC. Its translation is CASSLGGRGNEQFF. This sequence joins TRBV5-4 and TRBJ2-1, with a weak D call TRBD2 (7 bases). Per the germline V gene, CDR1 is SGHNT and CDR2 is YYREEE (reference sequence). The CDR3 is made up of 14 amino acids. Between the trimmed V and J ends, which lost 2 bases and 7 bases, there was a span of 13 bases.

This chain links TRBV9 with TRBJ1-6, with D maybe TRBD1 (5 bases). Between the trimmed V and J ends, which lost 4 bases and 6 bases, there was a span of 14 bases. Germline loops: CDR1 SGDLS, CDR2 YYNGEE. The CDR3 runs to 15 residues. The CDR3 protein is CASSQLGAANSPLHF. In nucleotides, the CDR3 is TGTGCCAGCAGCCAACTAGGGGCGGCTAATTCACCCCTCCACTTT.

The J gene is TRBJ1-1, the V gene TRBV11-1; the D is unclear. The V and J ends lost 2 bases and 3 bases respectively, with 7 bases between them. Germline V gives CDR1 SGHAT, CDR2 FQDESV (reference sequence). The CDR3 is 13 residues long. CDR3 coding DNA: TGTGCCAGCAGCTTACGGTTCGACACTGAAGCTTTCTTT. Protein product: CASSLRFDTEAFF.